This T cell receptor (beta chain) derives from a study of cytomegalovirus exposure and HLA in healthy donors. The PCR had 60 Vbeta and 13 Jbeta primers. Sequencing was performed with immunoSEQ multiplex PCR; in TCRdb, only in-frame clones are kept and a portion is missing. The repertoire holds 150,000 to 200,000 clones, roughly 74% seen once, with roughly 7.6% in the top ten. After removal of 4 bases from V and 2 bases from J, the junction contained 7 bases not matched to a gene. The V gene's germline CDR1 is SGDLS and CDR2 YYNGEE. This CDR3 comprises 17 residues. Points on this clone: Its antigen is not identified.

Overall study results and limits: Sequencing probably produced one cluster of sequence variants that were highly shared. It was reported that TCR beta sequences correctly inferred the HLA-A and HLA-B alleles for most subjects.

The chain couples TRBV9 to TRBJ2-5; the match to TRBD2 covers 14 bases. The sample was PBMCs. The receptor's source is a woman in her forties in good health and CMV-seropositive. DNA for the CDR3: TGTGCCAGCAGCCTCTCCGGACTAGCGGGAGGTCAAGAGACCCAGTACTTC. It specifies CASSLSGLAGGQETQYF. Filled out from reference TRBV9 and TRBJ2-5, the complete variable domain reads DSGVTQTPKHLITATGQRVTLRCSPRSGDLSVYWYQQSLDQGLQFLIQYYNGEERAKGNILERFSAQQFPDLHSELNLSSLELGDSALYFCASSLSGLAGGQETQYFGPGTRLLVL.